The 18 T cell receptor beta chains below come from one sample, sequenced in a study of T-cell memory formation after mild COVID-19. TCRdb re-called the 5' RACE reads through MiXCR, storing one row per CDR3 protein. The sample consists of 540,000 or so distinct CDR3 sequences, 20% of them appearing once. The sample was PBMCs or a T cell subset sorted from them (not recorded which). These receptors all come from an adult woman who had mild COVID-19 (a few samples of this study predate the infection). Cell type and time point are not known.

This clonotype was picked up a small number of times. One end of the junction fails to match germline, which may point to a read error. The rearrangement joins TRBV7-8 to TRBJ2-3, with 8 bases that match TRBD2. The CDR3 runs to 15 residues. Germline values: CDR1 SGHVS, CDR2 FQNEAQ. Here the CDR3 reads CASSTRGGPTDTQYF. As DNA, the CDR3 is TGTGCTAGCAGCACTCGCGGGGGGCCCACAGATACGCAGTATTTT.

J is TRBJ1-3 and V is TRBV20-1; D unclear. The CDR3 spans 14 residues. The ends were cut back, 0 bases at V and 3 bases at J, with 9 bases in the middle. CDR1 is DFQATT and CDR2 is SNEGSKA in the germline V gene (reference sequence). The CDR3 DNA sequence: TGCAGTGCTAGAGATATAGCTATTGGAAACACCATATATTTT. Translation gives CSARDIAIGNTIYF.

This clonotype was seen many times. This chain joins TRBV5-1 and TRBJ2-1, with D possibly being TRBD1 (5 bases). Germline assignment: CDR1 SGHRS and CDR2 YFSETQ. This CDR3 contains 15 residues. Trimming shortened V by 1 base and J by 7 bases, and 15 bases separated the two germline ends. CDR3 in DNA: TGCGCCAGCAGCTTGCTGTCAGGGCTCCGGAATGAGCAGTTCTTC. Encoded protein: CASSLLSGLRNEQFF.

This chain uses TRBV4-1 with TRBJ2-4, with TRBD1 as a possible D gene (5 bases). Germline values: CDR1 MGHRA, CDR2 YSYEKL. V dropped 4 bases and J dropped 4 bases, with 14 bases sitting between them. This CDR3 has 15 residues. CDR3 loop: CASSLFPGRKNIQYF. Written as DNA, the CDR3 is TGCGCCAGCAGCCTATTCCCAGGGCGTAAAAACATTCAGTACTTC.

The chain joins TRBV7-6 to TRBJ2-1, with 8 positions matching TRBD2. The V gene end was trimmed by 1 base and the J gene end by 5 bases; junction bases not matched to a gene: 10. The CDR3 extends over 17 amino acids. Looked up from germline, CDR1 is SGHVS and CDR2 is FNYEAQ. CDR3: CASSLGALAGGHNEQFF. The CDR3 coding sequence is TGTGCCAGCAGCTTAGGCGCCCTAGCGGGCGGCCACAATGAGCAGTTCTTC.

This clonotype occurred a few times. The rearrangement joins TRBV4-1 to TRBJ1-2, with D unclear. This CDR3 spans 13 amino acids. V lost 1 base, J lost 0 bases, and 3 bases lay in between. Germline V gives CDR1 MGHRA, CDR2 YSYEKL. CDR3 protein: CASSQGTNYGYTF. The CDR3 DNA reads as TGCGCCAGCAGCCAAGGGACTAACTATGGCTACACCTTC.

The V call is TRBV4-2, the J call TRBJ1-6, with D unresolved. The CDR3 has 16 residues. CDR1 and CDR2 (germline): LGHNA, YNFKEQ. Trimming left V 0 bases short and J 5 bases short, with 11 bases between. The CDR3 coding sequence is TGTGCCAGCAGCCAAGATTTTACGAGTGATAATTCACCCCTCCACTTT. It yields the protein CASSQDFTSDNSPLHF.

This clonotype was counted ten times or more. The CDR3 here is CASSLGRDRYEQYF. The CDR3 nucleotides read TGCGCCAGCAGCTTGGGGCGGGACAGATACGAGCAGTACTTC. This chain links TRBV5-1 with TRBJ2-7, with D possibly matching TRBD1 (7 bases). V was cut by 0 bases and J by 4 bases, with 11 bases left in between. CDR1 and CDR2 from the germline V gene are SGHRS and YFSETQ. The CDR3 is 14 amino acids.

This clonotype was counted once. V usage is TRBV30 and J usage is TRBJ1-4; D ambiguous. This CDR3 has 16 residues. Per germline, CDR1 GTSNPN and CDR2 SVGIG (reference sequence). The V gene lost 3 bases and the J gene lost 3 bases, with 17 bases spanning the gap. CDR3 in amino acids: CAWRGGFPAANEKLFF. DNA for the CDR3: TGTGCCTGGAGGGGAGGTTTTCCGGCCGCTAATGAAAAACTGTTTTTT.

V and J are TRBV7-8 and TRBJ2-2; 13 bases agree with TRBD2. Unmatched junction bases numbered 17, after V lost 6 bases and J lost 4 bases. Germline V lookup: CDR1 SGHVS, CDR2 FQNEAQ. The CDR3 runs 20 residues. The CDR3 sequence: CASSLTAGLAGVGSTGELFF. For the CDR3, the DNA is TGTGCCAGCAGTCTCACCGCAGGACTAGCGGGAGTTGGAAGCACCGGGGAGCTGTTTTTT.

With regard to this clonotype: The junction departs from germline at one end; a sequencing error may be responsible. The V and J genes are TRBV20-1 and TRBJ1-5; D remains unclear. The CDR3 runs to 14 residues. Germline CDR1 DFQATT, CDR2 SNEGSKA (reference sequence). The CDR3 region is CGASGQLGNQPQHF. In DNA form, the CDR3 reads TGCGGTGCTAGTGGGCAGCTCGGCAATCAGCCCCAGCATTTT.

V usage is TRBV5-1 and J usage is TRBJ2-1, with TRBD1 identical over 7 bases. Germline CDR1 reads SGHRS; CDR2 reads YFSETQ. The CDR3 has 15 amino acids. V was pared by 3 bases and J by 10 bases, with 13 bases of the junction left unmatched. The DNA of the CDR3 is TGCGCCAGCAGCTCCTGGAATCTATTGGACAGGGAGCAGTTCTTC. It codes for CASSSWNLLDREQFF.

The gene calls are TRBV5-1 and TRBJ2-2, with 13 bases aligning to TRBD2. J gave up 3 bases and V 5 bases, and 1 base lay outside the gene matches. Germline V CDR1 and CDR2: SGHRS, YFSETQ. The CDR3 runs 15 residues. CDR3 loop: CASSGLAGDTGELFF. CDR3 in DNA: TGCGCCAGCAGTGGACTAGCGGGGGACACCGGGGAGCTGTTTTTT.

The rearrangement uses TRBV4-2 and TRBJ2-1, with 10 bases fitting TRBD1. This CDR3 contains 17 residues. Per the germline V gene, CDR1 is LGHNA and CDR2 is YNFKEQ. V shed 4 bases, J shed 7 bases, and the junction held 13 bases outside the gene matches. The CDR3 here is CASSPRGPRTGGNEQFF. The CDR3 region has the DNA TGTGCCAGCAGCCCAAGGGGCCCCAGGACAGGGGGAAATGAGCAGTTCTTC.

The V call is TRBV9, the J call TRBJ2-3, with 7 bases lining up with TRBD2. The CDR3 extends over 16 amino acids. The germline CDR1 and CDR2 sequences are SGDLS and YYNGEE. Unmatched junction bases numbered 7, after V lost 3 bases and J lost 0 bases. The CDR3 DNA follows: TGTGCCAGCAGCGGGAAGGCGGGGGAAAGCACAGATACGCAGTATTTT. Translation gives CASSGKAGESTDTQYF. The full variable domain, with the rest looked up from reference TRBV9 and TRBJ2-3, is DSGVTQTPKHLITATGQRVTLRCSPRSGDLSVYWYQQSLDQGLQFLIQYYNGEERAKGNILERFSAQQFPDLHSELNLSSLELGDSALYFCASSGKAGESTDTQYFGPGTRLTVL.

This clonotype showed up just a few times. The chain recombines TRBV7-3 with TRBJ2-6, with D hard to call. CDR3 length: 17 residues. Germline CDR1 reads SGHTA; CDR2 reads FQGTGA. With 7 bases removed from V and 0 bases from J, the gap between germline ends came to 16 bases. The CDR3 region has the DNA TGTGCCAGCACGGGCGGATCACTGAACTCTGGGGCCAACGTCCTGACTTTC. Its protein product is CASTGGSLNSGANVLTF.

This chain uses TRBV7-2 with TRBJ2-1; 9 nucleotides agree with TRBD2. Germline CDR1 SGHTA, CDR2 FQGNSA. The CDR3 has 16 amino acids. V dropped 4 bases and J dropped 7; count of bases not matched to a gene: 11. This chain's CDR3 is CASSSRTSDIVNEQFF. The DNA of the CDR3 is TGTGCCAGCAGCTCTAGGACTAGCGATATCGTTAATGAGCAGTTCTTC.

This chain connects TRBV20-1 to TRBJ2-3; 7 nucleotides match TRBD1. The J segment lost 7 bases and the V segment lost 5 bases, leaving 9 bases of the junction unmatched. Germline V gives CDR1 DFQATT, CDR2 SNEGSKA (reference sequence). CDR3 length: 13 residues. In nucleotides, the CDR3 is TGCAGTGCTCGTCCCGGGACAGCTAATACGCAGTATTTT. It codes for CSARPGTANTQYF.